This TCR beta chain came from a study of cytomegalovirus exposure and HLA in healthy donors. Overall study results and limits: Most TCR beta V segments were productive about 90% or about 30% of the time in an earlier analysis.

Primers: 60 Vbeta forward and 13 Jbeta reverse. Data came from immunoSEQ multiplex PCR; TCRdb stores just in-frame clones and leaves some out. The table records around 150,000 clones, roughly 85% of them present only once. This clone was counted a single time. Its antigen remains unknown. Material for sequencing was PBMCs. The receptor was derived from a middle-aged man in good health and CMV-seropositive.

The CDR3 DNA reads as TGTGCCAGCAGTGAACTAGCGGGCCAGAACAATGAGCAGTTCTTC. This translates into CASSELAGQNNEQFF. The V gene is TRBV6-1, the J gene TRBJ2-1; 8 bases are a match to TRBD2. Germline CDR1 reads MNHNS; CDR2 reads SASEGT. CDR3 length equals 15 residues. The trim removed 2 bases at V and 5 bases at J, leaving 5 bases unmatched.